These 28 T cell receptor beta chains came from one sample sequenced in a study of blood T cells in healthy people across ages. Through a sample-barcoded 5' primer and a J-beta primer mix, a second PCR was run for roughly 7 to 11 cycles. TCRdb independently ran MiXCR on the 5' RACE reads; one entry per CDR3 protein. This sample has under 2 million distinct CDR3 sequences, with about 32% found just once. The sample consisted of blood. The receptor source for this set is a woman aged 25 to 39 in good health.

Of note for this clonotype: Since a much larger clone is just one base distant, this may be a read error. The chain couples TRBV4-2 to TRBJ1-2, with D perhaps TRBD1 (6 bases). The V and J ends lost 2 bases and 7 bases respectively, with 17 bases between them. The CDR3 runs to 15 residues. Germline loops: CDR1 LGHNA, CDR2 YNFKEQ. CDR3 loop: CASSQMGGPTGGYTF. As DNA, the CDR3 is TGTGCCAGCAGCCAAATGGGGGGGCCAACTGGTGGCTACACCTTC.

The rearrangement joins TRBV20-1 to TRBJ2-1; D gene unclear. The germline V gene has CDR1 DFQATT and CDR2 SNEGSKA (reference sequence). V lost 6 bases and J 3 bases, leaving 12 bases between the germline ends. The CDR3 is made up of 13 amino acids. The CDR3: CSAPAGYYNEQFF. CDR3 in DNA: TGCAGTGCCCCGGCCGGGTACTACAATGAGCAGTTCTTC.

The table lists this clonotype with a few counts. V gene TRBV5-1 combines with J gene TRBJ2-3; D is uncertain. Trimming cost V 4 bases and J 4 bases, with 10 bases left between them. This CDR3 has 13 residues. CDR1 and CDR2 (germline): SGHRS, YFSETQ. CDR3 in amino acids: CASSPPGPDTQYF. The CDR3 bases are TGCGCCAGCAGCCCCCCCGGGCCAGATACGCAGTATTTT.

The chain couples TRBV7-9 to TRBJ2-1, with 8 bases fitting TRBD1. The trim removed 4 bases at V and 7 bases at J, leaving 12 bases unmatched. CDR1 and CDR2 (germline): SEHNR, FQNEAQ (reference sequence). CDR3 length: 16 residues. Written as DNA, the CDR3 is TGTGCCAGCAGCTCTACCTGGGACAGGAGGGAGAATGAGCAGTTCTTC. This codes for CASSSTWDRRENEQFF.

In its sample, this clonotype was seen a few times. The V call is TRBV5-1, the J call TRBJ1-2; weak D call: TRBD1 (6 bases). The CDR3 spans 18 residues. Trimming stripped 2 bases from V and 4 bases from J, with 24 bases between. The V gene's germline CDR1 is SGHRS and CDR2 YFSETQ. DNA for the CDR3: TGCGCCAGCAGCTTCAGCGGAGGGGGTGATGGGAGCGGCTATGGCTACACCTTC. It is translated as CASSFSGGGDGSGYGYTF.

The CDR3 loop is CASSWTGGSGYGYTF. The CDR3 nucleotides read TGCGCCAGCAGCTGGACAGGGGGCAGTGGCTATGGCTACACCTTC. The chain couples TRBV5-1 to TRBJ1-2; 11 nucleotides line up with TRBD1. CDR3 length: 15 amino acids. Germline V gene sequence: CDR1 SGHRS, CDR2 YFSETQ. V was clipped by 3 bases and J by 4 bases; unmatched bases: 5.

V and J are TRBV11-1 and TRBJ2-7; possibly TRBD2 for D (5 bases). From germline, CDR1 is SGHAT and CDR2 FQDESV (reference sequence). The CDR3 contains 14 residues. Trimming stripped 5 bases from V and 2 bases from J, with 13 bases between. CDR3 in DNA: TGTGCCAGCAGCCAGAGGGCAGGAGCCTACGAGCAGTACGTC. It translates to CASSQRAGAYEQYV.

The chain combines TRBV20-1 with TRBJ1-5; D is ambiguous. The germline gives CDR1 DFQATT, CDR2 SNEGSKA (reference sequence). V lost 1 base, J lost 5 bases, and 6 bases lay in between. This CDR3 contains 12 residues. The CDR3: CSARGGDQPQHF. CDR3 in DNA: TGCAGTGCTAGAGGGGGTGATCAGCCCCAGCATTTT.

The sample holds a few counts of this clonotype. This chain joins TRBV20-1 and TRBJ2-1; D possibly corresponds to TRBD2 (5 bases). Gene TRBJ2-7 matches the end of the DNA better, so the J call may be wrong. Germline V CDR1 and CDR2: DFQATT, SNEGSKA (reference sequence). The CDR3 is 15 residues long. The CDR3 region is CSASLDLSSYNEQYF. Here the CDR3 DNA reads TGCAGTGCTAGCCTGGACTTGAGCTCCTACAATGAGCAGTACTTC.

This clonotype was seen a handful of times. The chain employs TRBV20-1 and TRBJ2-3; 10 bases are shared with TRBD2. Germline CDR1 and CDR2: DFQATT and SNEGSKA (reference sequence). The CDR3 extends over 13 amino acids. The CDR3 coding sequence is TGCAGCCCCGGGACTAGCGGCACAGATACGCAGTATTTT. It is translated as CSPGTSGTDTQYF.

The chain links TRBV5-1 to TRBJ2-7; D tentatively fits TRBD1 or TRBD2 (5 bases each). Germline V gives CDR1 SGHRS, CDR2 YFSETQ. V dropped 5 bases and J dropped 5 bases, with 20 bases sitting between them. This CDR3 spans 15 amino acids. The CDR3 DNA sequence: TGCGCCAGCAGAGGGTTTGGTGTGGGGACCCACGAGCAGTACTTC. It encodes CASRGFGVGTHEQYF.

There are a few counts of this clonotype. The CDR3 reads CASSESGGGLVTRETQYF. The CDR3 DNA sequence: TGTGCCAGCAGCGAATCAGGGGGGGGACTAGTTACACGAGAGACCCAGTACTTC. V gene TRBV9 combines with J gene TRBJ2-5; weak D call: TRBD2 (8 bases). CDR3 length: 18 residues. Trimming shortened V by 3 bases and J by 4 bases, and 25 bases separated the two germline ends. CDR1 and CDR2 (germline): SGDLS, YYNGEE.

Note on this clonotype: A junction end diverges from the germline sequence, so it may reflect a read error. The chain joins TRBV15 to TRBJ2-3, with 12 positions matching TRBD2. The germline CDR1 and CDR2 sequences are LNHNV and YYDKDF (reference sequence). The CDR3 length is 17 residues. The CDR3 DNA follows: TGTGCCACCAGTAGAGTTCCTCTAGCGGGGGGGTCAGATACGCAGTATTTT. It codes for CATSRVPLAGGSDTQYF.

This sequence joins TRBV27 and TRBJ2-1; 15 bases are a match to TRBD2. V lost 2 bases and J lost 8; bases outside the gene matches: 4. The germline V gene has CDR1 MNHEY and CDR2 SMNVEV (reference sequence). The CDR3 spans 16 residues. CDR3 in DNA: TGTGCCAGCAGTTTAGCTGGACTAGCGGGAGGGCATGAGCAGTTCTTC. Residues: CASSLAGLAGGHEQFF.

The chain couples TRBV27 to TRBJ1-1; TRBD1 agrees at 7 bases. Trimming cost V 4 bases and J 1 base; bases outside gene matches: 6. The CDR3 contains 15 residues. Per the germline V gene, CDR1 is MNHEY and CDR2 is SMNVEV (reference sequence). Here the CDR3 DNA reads TGTGCCAGCAGTTCAAGACAGGGAAGGAACACTGAAGCTTTCTTT. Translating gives CASSSRQGRNTEAFF.

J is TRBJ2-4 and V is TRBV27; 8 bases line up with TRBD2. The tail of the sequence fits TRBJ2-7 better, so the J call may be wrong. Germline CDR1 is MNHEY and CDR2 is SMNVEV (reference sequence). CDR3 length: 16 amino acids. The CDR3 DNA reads TGTGCCAGCAGTTTATTAGCGGGGAGGGGGTCCTACGAGCAGTACTTC. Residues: CASSLLAGRGSYEQYF.

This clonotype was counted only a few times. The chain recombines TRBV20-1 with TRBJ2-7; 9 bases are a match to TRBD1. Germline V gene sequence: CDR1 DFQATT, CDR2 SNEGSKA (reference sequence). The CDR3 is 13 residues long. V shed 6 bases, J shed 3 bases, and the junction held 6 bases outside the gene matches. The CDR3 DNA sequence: TGCAGTGCCGCGACAGGGGGTGGCTACGAGCAGTACTTC. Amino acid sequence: CSAATGGGYEQYF.

The CDR3 nucleotides are TGCAGCGTAGCAGGGCAGGGGAATGAAAAACTGTTTTTT. It codes for CSVAGQGNEKLFF. V usage is TRBV29-1 and J usage is TRBJ1-4; possible D gene TRBD1, 6 bases. The CDR3 runs to 13 residues. Germline V lookup: CDR1 SQVTM, CDR2 ANQGSEA. V was cut by 6 bases and J by 5 bases, with 13 bases left in between.

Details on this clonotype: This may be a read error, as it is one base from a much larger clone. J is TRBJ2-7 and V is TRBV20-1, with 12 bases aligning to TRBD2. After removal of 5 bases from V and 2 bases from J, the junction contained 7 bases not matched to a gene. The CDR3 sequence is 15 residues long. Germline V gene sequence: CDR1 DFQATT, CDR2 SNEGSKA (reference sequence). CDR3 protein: CSARRTSGAPYEQYF. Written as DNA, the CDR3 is TGCAGTGCTCGTAGGACTAGCGGGGCCCCCTACGAGCAGTACTTC.

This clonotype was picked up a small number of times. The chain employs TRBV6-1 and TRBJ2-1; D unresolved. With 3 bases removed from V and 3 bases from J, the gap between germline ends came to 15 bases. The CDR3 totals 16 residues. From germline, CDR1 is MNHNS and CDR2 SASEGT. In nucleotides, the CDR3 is TGTGCCAGCAGTGATGGAATTGGTGTCGTCTACAATGAGCAGTTCTTC. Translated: CASSDGIGVVYNEQFF.

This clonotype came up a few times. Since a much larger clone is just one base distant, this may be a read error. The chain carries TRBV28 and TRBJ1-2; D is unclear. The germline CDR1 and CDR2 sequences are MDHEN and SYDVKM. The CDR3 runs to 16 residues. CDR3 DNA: TGTGCCAGCAGGAAGAATACGGGGAGGCCAGGCTATGGCTGCACCTTC. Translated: CASRKNTGRPGYGCTF.

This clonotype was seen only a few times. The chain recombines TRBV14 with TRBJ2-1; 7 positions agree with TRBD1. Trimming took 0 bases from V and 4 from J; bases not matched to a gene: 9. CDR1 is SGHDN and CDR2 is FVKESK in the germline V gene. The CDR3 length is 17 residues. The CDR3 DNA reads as TGTGCCAGCAGCCAAGACGGGACAGAGGGAATTTACAATGAGCAGTTCTTC. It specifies CASSQDGTEGIYNEQFF.

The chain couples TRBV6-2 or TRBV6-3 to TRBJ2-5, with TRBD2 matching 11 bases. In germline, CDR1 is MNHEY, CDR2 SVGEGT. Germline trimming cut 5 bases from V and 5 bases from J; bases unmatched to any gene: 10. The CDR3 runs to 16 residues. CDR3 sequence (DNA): TGTGCCAGCAGTCGGAGACTAGCGGGGAGGGTTGAGACCCAGTACTTC. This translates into CASSRRLAGRVETQYF.

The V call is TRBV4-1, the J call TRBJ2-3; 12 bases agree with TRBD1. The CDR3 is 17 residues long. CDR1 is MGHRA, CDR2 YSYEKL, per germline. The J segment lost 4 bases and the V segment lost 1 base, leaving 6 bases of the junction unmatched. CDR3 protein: CASSQVRDRGPADTQYF. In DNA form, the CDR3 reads TGCGCCAGCAGCCAAGTTCGGGACAGGGGGCCAGCAGATACGCAGTATTTT.

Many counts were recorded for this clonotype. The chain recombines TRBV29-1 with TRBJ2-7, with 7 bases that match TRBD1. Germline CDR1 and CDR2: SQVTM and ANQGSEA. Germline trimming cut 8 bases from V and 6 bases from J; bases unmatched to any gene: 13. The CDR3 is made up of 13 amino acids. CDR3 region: CSSLTGQGSEQYF. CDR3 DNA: TGCAGCTCCCTGACAGGGCAGGGCTCCGAGCAGTACTTC.

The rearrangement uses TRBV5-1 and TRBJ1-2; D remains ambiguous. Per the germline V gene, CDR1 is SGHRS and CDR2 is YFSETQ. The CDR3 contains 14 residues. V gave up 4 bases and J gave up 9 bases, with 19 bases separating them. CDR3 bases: TGCGCCAGCAGCCCGCGGGCTGAGGGAGGCAGCTACACCTTC. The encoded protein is CASSPRAEGGSYTF.

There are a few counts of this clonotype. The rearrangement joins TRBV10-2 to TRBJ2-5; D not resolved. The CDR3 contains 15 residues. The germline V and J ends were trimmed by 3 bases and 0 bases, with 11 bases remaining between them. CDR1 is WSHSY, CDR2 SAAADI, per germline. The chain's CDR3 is CASSDPTEYQETQYF. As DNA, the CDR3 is TGCGCCAGCAGTGACCCTACAGAGTACCAAGAGACCCAGTACTTC.

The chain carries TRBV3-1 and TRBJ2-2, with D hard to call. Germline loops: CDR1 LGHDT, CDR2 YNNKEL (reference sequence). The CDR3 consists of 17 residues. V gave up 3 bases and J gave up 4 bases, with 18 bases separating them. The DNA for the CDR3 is TGTGCCAGCAGCCATCGAACGCAGGCTGACGCCACCGGGGAGCTGTTTTTT. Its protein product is CASSHRTQADATGELFF.